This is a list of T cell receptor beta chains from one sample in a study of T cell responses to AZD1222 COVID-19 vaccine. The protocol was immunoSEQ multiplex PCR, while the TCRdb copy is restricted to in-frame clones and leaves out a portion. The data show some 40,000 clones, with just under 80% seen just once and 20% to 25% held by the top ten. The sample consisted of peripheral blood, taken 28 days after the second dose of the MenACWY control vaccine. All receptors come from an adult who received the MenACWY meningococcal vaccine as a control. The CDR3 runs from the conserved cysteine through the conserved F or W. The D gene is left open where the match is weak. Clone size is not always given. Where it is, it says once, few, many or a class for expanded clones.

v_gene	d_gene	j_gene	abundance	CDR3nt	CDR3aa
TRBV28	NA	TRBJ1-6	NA	TGTGCCAGCAGTACCCCCGACACGGAGAGCTCCTATAATTCACCCCTCCACTTT	CASSTPDTESSYNSPLHF
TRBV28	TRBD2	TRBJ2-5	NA	TGTGCCAGCAGTTTATTCACTAGCGGGGGAGGGGGGACCCAGTACTTC	CASSLFTSGGGGTQYF
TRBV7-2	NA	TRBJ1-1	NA	TGTGCCAGCAGCTTACCTAGGGCCGGCAACACTGAAGCTTTCTTT	CASSLPRAGNTEAFF
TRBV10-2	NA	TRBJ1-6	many	TGCGCCAGCAGTGAGAGGAGGGGTGGGAATTCACCCCTCCACTTT	CASSERRGGNSPLHF
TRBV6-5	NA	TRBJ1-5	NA	TGTGCCAGCAGTCAATACTCCCGCAATCAGCCCCAGCATTTT	CASSQYSRNQPQHF
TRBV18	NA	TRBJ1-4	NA	TGTGCCAGCTCAAGAGAAGCGACCGAAAAACTGTTTTTT	CASSREATEKLFF
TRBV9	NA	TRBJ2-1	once	TGTGCCAGCAGCGACTTAGCGGAGATCTCCTACAATGAGCAGTTCTTC	CASSDLAEISYNEQFF
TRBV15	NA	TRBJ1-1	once	TGTGCCACCAGCAGAGATAAGCTGAGGAACACTGAAGCTTTCTTT	CATSRDKLRNTEAFF
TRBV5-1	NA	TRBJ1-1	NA	TGCGCCAGCAGCTTGGCCAGGATATCGGCAGAAGCTTTCTTT	CASSLARISAEAFF
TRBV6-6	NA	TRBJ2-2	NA	TGTGCCAGCAGTTATGGGGTCACCGGGGAGCTGTTTTTT	CASSYGVTGELFF
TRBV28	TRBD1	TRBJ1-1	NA	TGTGCCAGCAGCTTGACAGGGGCGAACACTGAAGCTTTCTTT	CASSLTGANTEAFF
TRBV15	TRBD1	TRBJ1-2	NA	TGTGCCACGGAGCCCCGGGACAGTTTTTTTAACTATGGCTACACCTTC	CATEPRDSFFNYGYTF
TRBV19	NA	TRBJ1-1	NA	TGTGCCAGTAGCCACCAGGGCAGGGCTGAAGCTTTCTTT	CASSHQGRAEAFF
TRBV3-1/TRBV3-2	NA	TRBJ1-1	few	TGTGCCAGCAGCCCCCCATCGGGCATGAGCACTGAAGCTTTCTTT	CASSPPSGMSTEAFF
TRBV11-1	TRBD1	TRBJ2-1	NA	TGTGCCAGCAGCACCGACAGGGTCCCCGGCGATGAGCAGTTCTTC	CASSTDRVPGDEQFF
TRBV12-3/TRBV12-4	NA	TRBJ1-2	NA	TGTGCCAGCAGTTTAAAAGCAACCTATGGCTACACCTTC	CASSLKATYGYTF
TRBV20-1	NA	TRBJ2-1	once	TGCAGTGCTACTCCCAGCAGTGAGCAGTTCTTC	CSATPSSEQFF
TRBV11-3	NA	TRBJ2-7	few	TGTGCCAGCAGCTACAGGACGGGAAACGAGCAGTACTTC	CASSYRTGNEQYF
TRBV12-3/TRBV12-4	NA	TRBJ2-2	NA	TGTGCCAGCAATAGGGACGGCACCGGGGAGCTGTTTTTT	CASNRDGTGELFF
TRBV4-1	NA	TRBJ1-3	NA	TGCGCCAGCAGCCAAGGAGGGAGAAACACCATATATTTT	CASSQGGRNTIYF
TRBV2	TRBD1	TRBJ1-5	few	TGTGCCAGCAGGGGGACAGTAGGGATGGGGAATCAGCCCCAGCATTTT	CASRGTVGMGNQPQHF
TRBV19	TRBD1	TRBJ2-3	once	TGTGCCAGTAGTATGGAAGGATGGGACAGGGGGCCAGATACGCAGTATTTT	CASSMEGWDRGPDTQYF
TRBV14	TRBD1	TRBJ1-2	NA	TGTGCCAGCAGCCACCGACAGGGTCTCTACTATGGCTACACCTTC	CASSHRQGLYYGYTF
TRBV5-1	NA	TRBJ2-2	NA	TGCGCCAGCAGCCCGACGGGCCGGGTAATGAACACCGGGGAGCTGTTTTTT	CASSPTGRVMNTGELFF
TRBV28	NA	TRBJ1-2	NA	TGTGCCAGCAGTTTATCCCGGACGAGTTATGGCTACACCTTC	CASSLSRTSYGYTF
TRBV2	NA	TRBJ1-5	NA	TGTGCCAGCAGTGAACTCTCGGGAGGGGGCAATCAGCCCCAGCATTTT	CASSELSGGGNQPQHF